Each of the 9 T cell receptor beta chains below was sequenced from the same sample in a study of molecular identifiers for immune sequencing clone quantification. TCRdb reprocessed the PCR reads via MiXCR and lists one record per CDR3 protein. The repertoire holds around 480,000 distinct CDR3 sequences, with roughly a fifth as singletons. Sequenced sample: naive CD8+ T cells from blood, with Jurkat cell RNA spiked in. Subset given: FACS-sorted CD8+CD4-CCR7+CD45RA+ naive T cells. These receptors all come from a human donor in good health. Some libraries in this study had Jurkat cell RNA spiked in.

There are many counts of this clonotype. The CDR3 region is CASSFLAGGPGDTQYF. The CDR3 DNA sequence: TGTGCCAGCAGCTTCTTAGCGGGGGGGCCAGGAGATACGCAGTATTTT. The chain uses TRBV7-2 and TRBJ2-3, with 11 bases that match TRBD2. Germline V gene data show CDR1 as SGHTA and CDR2 as FQGNSA. V shed 3 bases, J shed 5 bases, and the junction held 7 bases outside the gene matches. There are 16 residues in the CDR3.

This clonotype was detected ten times or more. The chain couples TRBV5-6 to TRBJ2-3; 10 bases line up with TRBD2. The CDR3 loop spans 15 amino acids. Trimming at V came to 2 bases and at J to 7 bases, leaving 7 bases not matched to a gene. Germline CDR1 SGHDT, CDR2 YYEEEE. The CDR3 DNA reads as TGTGCCAGCAGCTTTTGGGCTAGCGGGAGTAATACGCAGTATTTT. Protein sequence: CASSFWASGSNTQYF. Looking up the rest from reference TRBV5-6 and TRBJ2-3 gives the full variable domain: DAGVTQSPTHLIKTRGQQVTLRCSPKSGHDTVSWYQQALGQGPQFIFQYYEEEERQRGNFPDRFSGHQFPNYSSELNVNALLLGDSALYLCASSFWASGSNTQYFGPGTRLTVL.

Remarks on this clonotype: One end of the junction does not line up with germline, which may come from a read error. The chain couples TRBV7-2 to TRBJ2-7, with D possibly being TRBD1 (6 bases). The CDR3 runs to 15 residues. Germline V gene data show CDR1 as SGHTA and CDR2 as FQGNSA. The CDR3 DNA reads as TGTGCCAGCTGCTTGGGGCTGGGGGCGGGCTACGGGCAGTACTTC. Translating it yields CASCLGLGAGYGQYF.

This clonotype was counted ten times or more. The J gene is TRBJ2-3, the V gene TRBV30; D is uncertain. CDR3 length: 12 amino acids. Germline CDR1 and CDR2: GTSNPN and SVGIG (reference sequence). V shed 0 bases and J shed 5 bases, with 6 bases lying between them. CDR3 DNA: TGTGCCTGGAGTGTGGGTCTAGATACGCAGTATTTT. Translating gives CAWSVGLDTQYF.

This clonotype turned up a few times. The chain is built from TRBV28 and TRBJ2-3, with 8 positions matching TRBD2. Germline values: CDR1 MDHEN, CDR2 SYDVKM. The CDR3 spans 16 residues. J lost 3 bases, V lost 2 bases, and 7 bases had no gene match. The CDR3 loop is CASSLRASGLTDTQYF. DNA for the CDR3: TGTGCCAGCAGTTTACGGGCTAGCGGGCTAACAGATACGCAGTATTTT.

This clonotype occurred many times. The chain combines TRBV6-1 with TRBJ2-3, with a possible D match to TRBD1 (6 bases). Germline assignment: CDR1 MNHNS and CDR2 SASEGT. The ends were cut back, 3 bases at V and 2 bases at J, with 15 bases in the middle. The CDR3 extends over 16 amino acids. The CDR3 nucleotides are TGTGCCAGCAGTGACATTCAGGGGCATCCCACAGATACGCAGTATTTT. It codes for CASSDIQGHPTDTQYF.

In regard to this clonotype: The junction and the germline gene differ at one end; a read error may be behind it. The chain is built from TRBV12-3 or TRBV12-4 and TRBJ1-1; 8 bases align to TRBD1. The CDR3 is 13 residues long. CDR3 in DNA: TGTGCCGGCAGTTTAGGCGCAGGGGGCCCGGCTTTCTTT. Protein sequence: CAGSLGAGGPAFF.

This clonotype has just a few counts. The V gene is TRBV7-6, the J gene TRBJ1-1; TRBD1 agrees at 9 bases. The CDR3 has 14 residues. The germline CDR1 and CDR2 sequences are SGHVS and FNYEAQ. V trimming: 3 bases; J trimming: 5 bases; junction bases outside the gene matches: 4. The chain's CDR3 is CASSFRQGGTEAFF. CDR3 nucleotide sequence: TGTGCCAGCAGCTTCCGACAGGGGGGGACTGAAGCTTTCTTT.

This clonotype was seen ten or more times. The chain employs TRBV20-1 and TRBJ2-7; possibly TRBD1 for D (6 bases). Trimming removed 2 bases at V and 4 bases at J, with 12 bases between. Germline CDR1 and CDR2: DFQATT and SNEGSKA (reference sequence). The CDR3 is made up of 13 amino acids. CDR3 nucleotide sequence: TGCAGTGCTAGATCAGGGGCGAATTACGAGCAGTACTTC. Its protein product is CSARSGANYEQYF.